This is a list of T cell receptor beta chains from one sample in a study of blood T cells in healthy people across ages. TCRdb reprocessed the 5' RACE reads with MiXCR, giving one entry per CDR3 protein. Here the sample spans about 1.1 million distinct CDR3 sequences, around two fifths being singletons. Sequenced material: blood. The receptors originated from a man between 18 and 29 years old in good health. The CDR3 runs from the conserved cysteine through the conserved F or W. The D gene is left open where the match is weak. Size is omitted from some rows. Given values are once, few, many or a class for expanded clones.

TRBJ2-5 12 . TRBV6-1 . TGTGCCAGCAGTGCATTTGGAGAGACCCAGTACTTC CASSAFGETQYF
TRBJ1-2 14 TRBD1 TRBV3-1 . TGTGCCAGCAGCCAACCGGGACAGAGCTATGGCTACACCTTC CASSQPGQSYGYTF
TRBJ2-3 16 TRBD2 TRBV6-6 . TGTGCCAGCAGGCCCCGGAGCGGGAAGGGGACAGATACGCAGTATTTT CASRPRSGKGTDTQYF
TRBJ2-2 13 TRBD1 TRBV29-1 few TGCAGCATTACGGACAGGGGGTCCGGGGAGCTGTTTTTT CSITDRGSGELFF
TRBJ2-3 15 . TRBV12-3/TRBV12-4 . TGTGCCAGCAGTCGTGGACACTATCTCACAGATACGCAGTATTTT CASSRGHYLTDTQYF
TRBJ1-5 16 . TRBV20-1 . TGCAGTGTCAGACGGAGGGTTGGGGATAGCAATCAGCCCCAGCATTTT CSVRRRVGDSNQPQHF
TRBJ2-6 16 TRBD1 TRBV7-9 few TGTGCCAGCAGCTTAGGGACAGGGTCTGGGGCCAACGTCCTGACTTTC CASSLGTGSGANVLTF
TRBJ2-5 11 . TRBV12-3/TRBV12-4 many TGTGCCAGCAGTTCCCGTAAGACCCAGTACTTC CASSSRKTQYF
TRBJ2-7 15 . TRBV2 few TGTGCCAGCAGTGAAGCACTCGTCTCCTACAATGAGCAGTACTTC CASSEALVSYNEQYF
TRBJ2-3 16 . TRBV5-6 . TGTGCCAGCAGCTACTTTCAAGGGTTGAGCACAGATACGCAGTATTTT CASSYFQGLSTDTQYF
TRBJ2-2 11 . TRBV29-1 . TGCAGCGTTGGGGGGCCCGGGGAGCTGTTTTTT CSVGGPGELFF
TRBJ2-2 16 . TRBV5-6 . TGTGCCAGCAGCTTCACAGGTTGGGGGATGTCCGGGGAGCTGTTTTTT CASSFTGWGMSGELFF
TRBJ1-5 16 . TRBV7-2 few TGTGCCAGCAGCGTTACTGGGACTTCCAGCAATCAGCCCCAGCATTTT CASSVTGTSSNQPQHF
TRBJ1-5 14 . TRBV6-2/TRBV6-3 few TGTGCCAGCAGTTTCCCAGGGACTTCATGGCTCCAGCATTTT CASSFPGTSWLQHF
TRBJ1-1 15 . TRBV4-2 . TGTGCCAGCAGCCACCAGCTGGGGGGCGGCACTGAAGCTTTCTTT CASSHQLGGGTEAFF
TRBJ1-5 15 . TRBV5-5 few TGTGCCAGCAGCTTTGGGGGGAGTAGCAATCAGCCCCAGCATTTT CASSFGGSSNQPQHF
TRBJ1-2 13 . TRBV24-1 few TGTGCCACCAGTGATTCCCGGGTTGATGGCTACACCTTC CATSDSRVDGYTF
TRBJ2-7 12 TRBD1 TRBV6-5 many TGTGCCAGCAGTCCCGACAGGGACGAGCAGTACTTC CASSPDRDEQYF
TRBJ2-3 12 . TRBV20-1 few TGCAGTGCTAGAGATCCAAGGGGCTTTGGGTATTTT CSARDPRGFGYF
TRBJ2-1 13 . TRBV5-1 many TGCGCCAGCAAGGAGGACAGCTACAATGAGCAGTTCTTC CASKEDSYNEQFF
TRBJ1-2 13 . TRBV4-1 . TGCGCCAGCAGCCAGGACTTGAACTATGGCTACACCTTC CASSQDLNYGYTF
TRBJ1-2 14 . TRBV5-1 . TGCGCCAGCAGCTTGGGGCAAACTAACTATAGCTACACCTTC CASSLGQTNYSYTF
TRBJ2-5 15 . TRBV11-1 few TGTGCCAGCAGCCGATCTCGGGGGAATCAAGAGACCCAGTACTTC CASSRSRGNQETQYF
TRBJ2-1 15 TRBD1 TRBV11-1 . TGTGCCAGCAGCCCCGACAGGGGGCCCATCAATGAGCAGTTCTTC CASSPDRGPINEQFF
TRBJ1-2 15 . TRBV11-2 few TGTGCCAGCAGCTTAGCCAGGGGAATGATTGGGGGCTACACCTTC CASSLARGMIGGYTF
TRBJ1-5 16 TRBD1 TRBV6-6 few TGTGCCAGCAGGGGCCGGGCCAGGGGGGGCAATCAGCCCCAGCATTTT CASRGRARGGNQPQHF
TRBJ1-5 17 . TRBV20-1 few TGCAGTGCTAGAGATGGGAACAGCGCTAATAGCAATCAGCCCCAGCATTTT CSARDGNSANSNQPQHF
TRBJ2-2 16 . TRBV10-3 . TGTGCCATCAGGCGGGACTTAGCAGTTGACACCGGGGAGCTGTTTTTT CAIRRDLAVDTGELFF
TRBJ2-3 15 . TRBV10-3 many TGTGCCATCTGCCCAACCCGCCAAGTTCCAGATACGCAGTATTTT CAICPTRQVPDTQYF
TRBJ1-2 15 TRBD1 TRBV9 many TGTGCCAGCAGCGCTCGGACAGGGCTAAACTATGGCTACACCTTC CASSARTGLNYGYTF